The sequence of this T cell receptor (beta chain) was determined in a study of identical twins. Among all donors, each was a healthy Caucasian. Study results and caveats: Fewer insertions were carried by abundant cord blood beta clonotypes, but none was seen in memory repertoires.

Unique molecular identifiers were present on the cDNA, and a universal primer site came from template switching. Via MiXCR, TCRdb re-called the 5' RACE reads, giving one row per CDR3 protein. The table has some 570,000 distinct CDR3 sequences, approximately 20% seen once. This clonotype occurred a few times. Its antigen is not identified. In addition, the sample was reused for a study of yellow fever vaccine responses in identical twins.

The receptor comes from a woman under 30 in good health. Input material: CD4+ T cells sorted from blood.

Written as DNA, the CDR3 is TGTGCCAGCAGCTTAGAGTGGGCTAGCGCCACAGATACGCAGTATTTT. Amino acids: CASSLEWASATDTQYF. The chain couples TRBV7-8 to TRBJ2-3; tentatively, D is TRBD2 (6 bases). In germline, CDR1 is SGHVS, CDR2 FQNEAQ. The CDR3 is 16 amino acids. Trimming shortened V by 1 base and J by 2 bases, and 13 bases separated the two germline ends.